The sequence of this TCR beta chain was determined in a study of blood T cell repertoires in COVID-19. Study information: Whether acute or convalescent, the COVID-19 samples came from the United States, Italy and Spain. T cells, B-cell-depleted T cells, or PBMCs supplied cDNA or gDNA.

With 4 bases clipped from V and 0 bases from J, the junction kept 1 base outside the gene matches. There are 16 residues in the CDR3. The germline V gene encodes CDR1 LNHDA and CDR2 SQIVND (reference sequence). This clone was seen a single time. In the authors' workflow: Reference gene primer amplification yielded estimated nucleated cell counts. This table comes from immunoSEQ multiplex PCR, and its TCRdb copy is limited to in-frame clones, with some not included. D and trimming were read from the DNA, whereas the V and J calls and clone size are those reported in that table. This table holds a few hundred thousand clones, 84% found once.

This rearrangement joins TRBV19 to TRBJ2-2, with 11 bases lining up with TRBD2. The receptor was isolated from a man aged 40-50 years who had recovered from COVID-19. The sequenced sample consisted of peripheral blood. CDR3 residues: CASSTSGGTNTGELFF. The CDR3 DNA is TGTGCCAGTAGTACTAGCGGGGGGACGAACACCGGGGAGCTGTTTTTT.